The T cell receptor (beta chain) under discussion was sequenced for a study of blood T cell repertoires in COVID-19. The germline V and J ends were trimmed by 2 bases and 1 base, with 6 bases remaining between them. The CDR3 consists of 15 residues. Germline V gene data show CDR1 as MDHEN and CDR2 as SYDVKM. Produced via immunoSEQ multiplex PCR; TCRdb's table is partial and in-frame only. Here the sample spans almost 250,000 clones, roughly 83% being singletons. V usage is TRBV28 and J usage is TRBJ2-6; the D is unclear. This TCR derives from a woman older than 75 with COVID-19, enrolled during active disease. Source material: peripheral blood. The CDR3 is CASSLINSGANVLTF. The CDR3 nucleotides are TGTGCCAGCAGTTTAATAAATTCTGGGGCCAACGTCCTGACTTTC.